This T cell receptor beta chain was recovered during a study of blood T cell repertoires in COVID-19. Whole-study context: The samples span acute and convalescent COVID-19 from the United States, Italy and Spain. From T cells, B-cell-depleted T cells, or PBMCs came the material, which was cDNA or gDNA.

Under the authors' procedure: Estimated nucleated cell counts came from reference gene primer amplification. Measured with immunoSEQ multiplex PCR; TCRdb has only the in-frame clones, and not every one. From that table come the V and J calls and clone size; the DNA was used to work out D and trimming. The sample yields a few hundred thousand clones, 65% to 90% seen once. Germline CDR1 reads SGDLS; CDR2 reads YYNGEE. J gave up 7 bases and V 4 bases, and 6 bases lay outside the gene matches. The CDR3 runs 14 residues. The clonotype comes from a man in his fifties or sixties with acute or convalescent COVID-19. The source material was peripheral blood. V is TRBV9 and J is TRBJ1-4; 8 bases are shared with TRBD1. CDR3 region: CASSLDRASEKLFF. CDR3 coding DNA: TGTGCCAGCAGCCTGGACAGGGCTAGTGAAAAACTGTTTTTT.